Listed here are 17 T cell receptor beta chains from one sample, sequenced in a study of T cell repertoires in cytomegalovirus infection (dated by TCRdb to the late 2010s). Sequencing instrument: Illumina HiSeq 1500. Through fastp at Q25 and MiXCR, TCRdb rebuilt clones from the public reads, retaining in-frame beta chains. Entries that share a CDR3 protein sequence are merged under the most common genes and DNA. A total of just over 150,000 distinct CDR3 sequences appear in this sample, 20% to 30% of them only once. The ten largest account for approximately 9.9% of the sample. The sequencing sample was made of PBMCs. The receptor set was obtained from a human donor in good health (CMV status not recorded). Some clones in this sample may be carry-over from other donors' samples.

This clonotype came up a few times. This sequence joins TRBV28 and TRBJ1-2, with D tentatively TRBD1 (6 bases). The germline CDR1 and CDR2 sequences are MDHEN and SYDVKM. The CDR3 is 16 residues long. V was clipped by 7 bases and J by 0 bases, with 18 bases between them. CDR3 residues: CASIPSDSLANYGYTF. CDR3 nucleotide sequence: TGTGCCAGCATTCCCTCGGACAGCCTAGCTAACTATGGCTACACCTTC.

J is TRBJ2-1 and V is TRBV6-1; TRBD2 aligns across 11 bases. Germline V lookup: CDR1 MNHNS, CDR2 SASEGT. Trimming took 7 bases from V and 6 from J; bases not matched to a gene: 5. CDR3 length: 14 amino acids. CDR3 protein: CASKPGLAVNEQFF. The CDR3 bases are TGTGCCAGCAAACCGGGACTAGCGGTCAATGAGCAGTTCTTC.

This chain links TRBV5-6 with TRBJ2-3, with TRBD2 matching over 13 bases. The germline V gene encodes CDR1 SGHDT and CDR2 YYEEEE. The V and J ends lost 4 bases and 4 bases, in that order; junction bases with no gene match: 12. This CDR3 comprises 18 residues. CDR3: CASSRLTSGGALADTQYF. The CDR3 DNA reads as TGTGCCAGCAGCCGCCTAACTAGCGGGGGGGCATTAGCAGATACGCAGTATTTT.

This chain links TRBV19 with TRBJ2-1; a possible D gene is TRBD1 (6 bases). Germline CDR1 and CDR2: LNHDA and SQIVND (reference sequence). V dropped 1 base and J dropped 2 bases, with 12 bases sitting between them. The CDR3 loop spans 16 amino acids. The CDR3 DNA sequence: TGTGCCAGTAGTATAGGGATGGACAGCGCCTACAATGAGCAGTTCTTC. Protein product: CASSIGMDSAYNEQFF.

The gene calls are TRBV12-5 and TRBJ1-1; D is perhaps TRBD1 (6 bases). V dropped 6 bases and J dropped 4 bases, with 9 bases sitting between them. The CDR3 is made up of 12 amino acids. CDR1 and CDR2 from the germline V gene are LGHNT and FRNRAP. CDR3 protein: CASGGQTTEAFF. CDR3 DNA sequence: TGTGCTAGTGGGGGACAAACCACTGAAGCTTTCTTT.

This clonotype was seen ten or more times. This chain connects TRBV7-8 to TRBJ2-5, with 11 nucleotides matching TRBD2. This CDR3 has 17 residues. Losses at the gene ends were 0 bases for V and 0 bases for J; bases not matched to a gene: 3. In germline, CDR1 is SGHVS, CDR2 FQNEAQ. In DNA, the CDR3 is TGTGCCAGCAGCTTAGCTAGCGGGGGGGTCAACCAAGAGACCCAGTACTTC. It translates to CASSLASGGVNQETQYF.

This clonotype was found a few times. This chain links TRBV19 with TRBJ2-7; either TRBD1 or TRBD2 may supply D (6 bases each). V dropped 3 bases and J dropped 5 bases, with 8 bases sitting between them. The germline CDR1 and CDR2 sequences are LNHDA and SQIVND (reference sequence). CDR3 length: 12 residues. The CDR3 bases are TGTGCCAGTAGTATCCGGGGGCACGAGCAGTACTTC. Translating it yields CASSIRGHEQYF.

This clonotype has only a few counts. The rearrangement joins TRBV7-9 to TRBJ2-1; TRBD1 matches at 7 bases. V shed 5 bases and J 3 bases; nucleotides not matched to a gene: 7. Germline V gives CDR1 SEHNR, CDR2 FQNEAQ (reference sequence). The CDR3 runs 15 residues. For the CDR3, the DNA is TGTGCCAGCAGCGTTGGACAGGCCCACTACAATGAGCAGTTCTTC. It translates to CASSVGQAHYNEQFF.

This chain links TRBV18 with TRBJ1-3; TRBD1 might be the D (5 bases). V was clipped by 3 bases and J by 7 bases, with 13 bases between them. Germline assignment: CDR1 KGHSH and CDR2 LQKENI. The CDR3 is 14 amino acids. CDR3 sequence: CASSPPTESNTIYF. In DNA, the CDR3 is TGTGCCAGCTCACCGCCGACAGAGTCGAACACCATATATTTT.

This chain uses TRBV2 with TRBJ2-3, with 10 bases lining up with TRBD2. Germline V gene data show CDR1 as SNHLY and CDR2 as FYNNEI. This CDR3 contains 16 residues. With V trimmed by 3 bases and J by 5 bases, 8 bases remained unmatched. The CDR3 bases are TGTGCCAGCAGTGATACTAGCGGGGTCGTAGGAGATACGCAGTATTTT. Encoded protein: CASSDTSGVVGDTQYF.

This clonotype showed up just a few times. V is TRBV18 and J is TRBJ2-3, with D perhaps matching TRBD2 (5 bases). The V end lost 2 bases, the J end lost 6 bases, and 9 bases lay between the germline ends. The CDR3 totals 13 residues. The germline V gene has CDR1 KGHSH and CDR2 LQKENI. The CDR3 reads CASSPTSLDTQYF. CDR3 sequence (DNA): TGTGCCAGCTCACCAACTAGTCTTGATACGCAGTATTTT.

As regards this clonotype: This may be a read error: a much more frequent sequence differs by one nucleotide. The rearrangement links TRBV27 to TRBJ2-6; 13 nucleotides match TRBD2. The germline V gene encodes CDR1 MNHEY and CDR2 SMNVEV (reference sequence). V dropped 4 bases and J dropped 1; count of bases not matched to a gene: 7. This CDR3 has 19 residues. The CDR3 loop is CASSSTTSGRSSGANVLTF. The CDR3 region has the DNA TGTGCCAGCAGTTCGACGACTAGCGGGAGGAGTTCTGGGGCCAACGTCCTGACTTTC.

This chain links TRBV4-1 with TRBJ2-7; no definite D call. The germline V gene encodes CDR1 MGHRA and CDR2 YSYEKL. V was pared by 1 base and J by 6 bases, with 16 bases between. The length of the CDR3 is 15 residues. The CDR3 sequence is CASSQGRNFLSEQYF. As DNA, the CDR3 is TGCGCCAGCAGCCAAGGCAGAAACTTCCTTTCCGAGCAGTACTTC.

V usage is TRBV5-1 and J usage is TRBJ2-7, with a possible D match to TRBD2 (6 bases). The CDR3 length is 13 residues. Germline CDR1 and CDR2: SGHRS and YFSETQ. V was pared by 0 bases and J by 5 bases, with 9 bases between. Here the CDR3 DNA reads TGCGCCAGCAGCTTGGACGCGGGACACGAGCAGTACTTC. Encoded protein: CASSLDAGHEQYF.

This clonotype was found a few times. J is TRBJ2-3 and V is TRBV30; a possible D gene is TRBD2 (5 bases). CDR1 and CDR2 (germline): GTSNPN, SVGIG (reference sequence). The CDR3 is made up of 12 amino acids. V lost 1 base to trimming and J lost 5 bases, with 7 bases between them. The DNA for the CDR3 is TGTGCCTGGAGTGGGACTGGAGATACGCAGTATTTT. Translated, it gives CAWSGTGDTQYF. The full variable domain, with the rest looked up from reference TRBV30 and TRBJ2-3, is SQTIHQWPATLVQPVGSPLSLECTVEGTSNPNLYWYRQAAGRGLQLLFYSVGIGQISSEVPQNLSASRPQDRQFILSSKKLLLSDSGFYLCAWSGTGDTQYFGPGTRLTVL.

In its sample, this clonotype was seen a few times. This chain joins TRBV27 and TRBJ2-3; 8 nucleotides match TRBD1. Germline CDR1 reads MNHEY; CDR2 reads SMNVEV (reference sequence). The CDR3 has 13 amino acids. The trim removed 7 bases at V and 3 bases at J, leaving 3 bases unmatched. The CDR3 here is CASTGTGTDTQYF. CDR3 nucleotides: TGTGCCAGCACCGGGACAGGAACAGATACGCAGTATTTT.

This clonotype was detected many times. V and J are TRBV7-2 and TRBJ2-3; TRBD2 is a possible D gene (6 bases). Trimming took 4 bases from V and 0 from J, leaving 11 bases between them. The CDR3 is made up of 15 amino acids. Per the germline V gene, CDR1 is SGHTA and CDR2 is FQGNSA. DNA of the CDR3: TGTGCCAGCAGCTCGGGACTCCAGAGCACAGATACGCAGTATTTT. This sequence encodes CASSSGLQSTDTQYF.